This TCR beta chain originates from a study of blood T cell repertoires in COVID-19. Background on the study: Samples taken during acute and convalescent COVID-19 were collected in the United States, Italy and Spain.

Trimming left V 5 bases short and J 3 bases short, with 17 bases between. The V gene's germline CDR1 is LNHDA and CDR2 SQIVND (reference sequence). This CDR3 comprises 16 residues. TCRdb's table, derived via immunoSEQ multiplex PCR, lists solely in-frame clones and lacks some. This sample has around 210,000 clones, with under 90% found just once. Sequenced: peripheral blood. The receptor was derived from an elderly woman with COVID-19, enrolled during active disease. V is TRBV19 and J is TRBJ1-5; tentatively, D is TRBD1 (5 bases). In DNA form, the CDR3 reads TGTGCCAGTAGTTCCCCCCGGGGGTTACTCAATCAGCCCCAGCATTTT. Protein: CASSSPRGLLNQPQHF.